These T cell receptor beta chains were read from a single sample in a study of PD-L1 blockade in urothelial cancer. Assay used: immunoSEQ multiplex PCR; TCRdb lists only in-frame clones, some missing. The sample holds around 66,000 clones, 75% to 90% seen once. The source material was PBMCs, sampled around atezolizumab (anti-PD-L1) treatment. The receptor source for this set is a man between 65 and 85 years old with urothelial cancer. CDR3s include the opening cysteine and the closing phenylalanine or tryptophan. A D gene is named only where the DNA matches it firmly. Size tells how often a clone was seen (once, few, many) or the class of an expanded clone, and some rows leave it out.

TRBJ2-7,TRBV7-2,once,TRBD1,TGTGCCAGCAGCTTATATGACAGGGACTACGAGCAGTACTTC,CASSLYDRDYEQYF
TRBJ1-4,TRBV7-9,-,-,TGTGCCAGCAGCTCGACCCCTTCGAGGGAAAAACTGTTTTTT,CASSSTPSREKLFF
TRBJ1-3,TRBV5-4,-,TRBD1,TGTGCCAGCAGCCAGGGACAGGCCCGCTCTGGAAACACCATATATTTT,CASSQGQARSGNTIYF
TRBJ2-7,TRBV19,-,TRBD2,TGTGCCAGTAGTAGCGGGGGGAGCTCCTACGAGCAGTACTTC,CASSSGGSSYEQYF
TRBJ1-1,TRBV10-2,-,-,TGCGCCAGCTATAACGGCAGGATGAACACTGAAGCTTTCTTT,CASYNGRMNTEAFF
TRBJ2-1,TRBV7-9,-,-,TGTGCCAGCAGCTTAGGGGGTAGCGGAGGAAGGAATGAGCAGTTCTTC,CASSLGGSGGRNEQFF
TRBJ2-2,TRBV19,-,TRBD2,TGTGCCAGTAGTATCGCGGGGGATCGGTCCGGGGAGCTGTTTTTT,CASSIAGDRSGELFF
TRBJ1-5,TRBV28,-,-,TGTGCCAGCAATCATCGGGGATATAGCAATCAGCCCCAGCATTTT,CASNHRGYSNQPQHF
TRBJ1-2,TRBV11-3,-,TRBD1,TGTGCCAGCAGCTTAGCCGGAGGGACAGCTTCCTACACCTTC,CASSLAGGTASYTF
TRBJ2-5,TRBV5-1,-,-,TGCGCCAGCAGCTTGGCACAGAGTGAGGAGACCCAGTACTTC,CASSLAQSEETQYF
TRBJ1-1,TRBV5-4,-,-,TGTGCCAGCAGCTTAGAAGCTATGAACACTGAAGCTTTCTTT,CASSLEAMNTEAFF
TRBJ2-7,TRBV30,-,-,TGTGCCTGGAGTGTAGGGGTAGCTAGGTACGAGCAGTACTTC,CAWSVGVARYEQYF
TRBJ2-1,TRBV7-3,-,TRBD2,TGTGCCAGCAGCCCTGGAGCGGGATCATACAATGAGCAGTTCTTC,CASSPGAGSYNEQFF
TRBJ1-1,TRBV18,-,-,TGTGCCAGCTCACCATTCGAAGCGGGCACTGAAGCTTTCTTT,CASSPFEAGTEAFF
TRBJ2-7,TRBV29-1,once,TRBD2,TGCAGCGCCAGGACTAGCTCCTACGAGCAGTACTTC,CSARTSSYEQYF
TRBJ2-7,TRBV27,-,TRBD1,TGTGCCAGCAGTTTACGTTGGACAGGGTCGGACTACGAGCAGTACTTC,CASSLRWTGSDYEQYF
TRBJ2-2,TRBV7-2,-,TRBD1,TGTGCCAGCAGCTTCCCGACAGGGACCGGGGAGCTGTTTTTT,CASSFPTGTGELFF
TRBJ2-3,TRBV29-1,-,TRBD2,TGCAGCGTCGTACTAGCGCCTAGCACCGATACGCAGTATTTT,CSVVLAPSTDTQYF
TRBJ2-2,TRBV4-2,once,TRBD2,TGTGCCAGCAGCCAAGGAACCGGGACTAGTATCACCGGGGAGCTGTTTTTT,CASSQGTGTSITGELFF
TRBJ1-4,TRBV11-3,once,TRBD1,TGTGCCAGCAGCCGGACAGGGACCCGTGAAAAACTGTTTTTT,CASSRTGTREKLFF
TRBJ1-5,TRBV28,-,-,TGTGCCAGCACCCCGCAGGGGACGAGCAATCAGCCCCAGCATTTT,CASTPQGTSNQPQHF
TRBJ1-5,TRBV2,few,-,TGTGCCAGCAGTTACAGGAGCAATCAGCCCCAGCATTTT,CASSYRSNQPQHF
TRBJ2-2,TRBV19,-,TRBD1,TGTGCCACCGCGGACAGGGCGGACGGGGAGCTGTTTTTT,CATADRADGELFF